This T cell receptor (beta chain) derives from a study of identifying expanded T cells in peripheral blood. The study's findings and limits: Across healthy donors, higher total template counts meant significantly greater approximately two-week count variance. Over approximately two and four weeks, about 17 and 20 clones changed, versus 1.2 between replicates.

In germline, CDR1 is SEHNR, CDR2 FQNEAQ (reference sequence). V lost 11 bases and J 4 bases, leaving 9 bases between the germline ends. The CDR3 spans 12 residues. Only a few counts were recorded for this clone. Its specificity is unknown. Libraries were prepared by immunoSEQ multiplex PCR; TCRdb keeps only in-frame clonotypes and omits some of them. This sample carries about 100,000 clones, around 90% of them seen once, and the ten largest clones take 5% to 6.5%. Healthy donors had no documented immune events, such as infections, while sampled. The chain links TRBV7-9 to TRBJ1-6; no reliable D call. This clonotype originated in a person aged 18 to 70 in good health. Sequenced material: blood. CDR3 coding DNA: TGTGCCGGAGGAGAGTATAATTCACCCCTCCACTTT. Its translation: CAGGEYNSPLHF. The whole variable domain, filled in from reference TRBV7-9 and TRBJ1-6, reads DTGVSQNPRHKITKRGQNVTFRCDPISEHNRLYWYRQTLGQGPEFLTYFQNEAQLEKSRLLSDRFSAERPKGSFSTLEIQRTEQGDSAMYLCAGGEYNSPLHFGNGTRLTVT.